The clone carrying this T cell receptor beta chain was counted at least ten times. The antigen is undetermined. The data belong to a study of blood T cells in healthy people across ages. The second PCR ran roughly 7 to 12 cycles with a sample-barcoded 5' primer and J-beta primers. The template-switch adaptor, which had 12 random nucleotides, put a tag on each cDNA molecule. All samples gave at least 2.5 million CDR3-containing paired-end reads. TCRdb fed the 5' RACE reads into MiXCR, producing one record per CDR3 protein. There are 1.5 million to 2 million distinct CDR3 sequences in the sample; 39% occur only once, and 23% lies in the top ten. Study observations and caveats: Lack of knowledge of donor CMV status possibly confounded expanded clonotype changes. In older individuals, TCR beta diversity per million T cells was lower, falling roughly linearly with age.

The CDR3 runs to 15 residues. V dropped 3 bases and J dropped 8; count of bases not matched to a gene: 9. Germline CDR1 SQVTM, CDR2 ANQGSEA. This TCR was recovered from a human donor in good health. This chain links TRBV29-1 with TRBJ2-1; 11 bases are shared with TRBD1. The source material was blood. CDR3 nucleotides: TGCAGCGTTGAGACCGGGACAGGGGGGCCTTATGAGCAGTTCTTC. Encoded protein: CSVETGTGGPYEQFF.